This T cell receptor beta chain was identified in a study of blood T cell repertoires in COVID-19. Study background: COVID-19 samples collected from the United States, Italy and Spain covered acute and convalescent phases. T cells, B-cell-depleted T cells, or PBMCs supplied cDNA or gDNA.

Authors' processing steps: Scientists estimated how many nucleated cells there were by amplifying reference gene primers. Measured with immunoSEQ multiplex PCR; TCRdb has only the in-frame clones, and not every one. The V and J calls and the clone size are those of that table, but D and trimming were determined from the DNA. The table has 270,000 or so clones, around 82% seen once; the top ten hold 2.5% to 3.5%. Germline assignment: CDR1 LNHDA and CDR2 SQIVND (reference sequence). The CDR3 is 16 residues long. The sequence derives from a woman aged 18 to 35 with acute or convalescent COVID-19. What was sequenced was peripheral blood. The chain carries TRBV19 and TRBJ1-5; D might be TRBD1 (5 bases). The chain's CDR3 is CVKTELDRIGNQPQHF. In DNA, the CDR3 is TGTGTGAAGACAGAGTTAGATAGGATAGGCAATCAGCCCCAGCATTTT.